These 12 T cell receptor beta chains originate from one sample sequenced in a study of T cell responses to AZD1222 COVID-19 vaccine. TCRdb keeps only in-frame clones here, not all; method: immunoSEQ multiplex PCR. The sample consists of some 110,000 clones, roughly nine tenths of them appearing once. The starting material was peripheral blood, obtained 28 days after the second AZD1222 dose. The source is an adult who received the AZD1222 COVID-19 vaccine.

The chain carries TRBV24-1 and TRBJ1-4; D is ambiguous. Between the trimmed V and J ends, which lost 4 bases and 0 bases, there was a span of 5 bases. The CDR3 covers 14 residues. Germline V gene sequence: CDR1 KGHDR, CDR2 SFDVKD. CDR3 sequence reads: CATSDLSTNEKLFF. CDR3 DNA sequence: TGTGCCACCAGTGACCTATCAACTAATGAAAAACTGTTTTTT.

This chain links TRBV19 with TRBJ1-4, with 9 bases that match TRBD1. This CDR3 comprises 15 residues. Looked up from germline, CDR1 is LNHDA and CDR2 is SQIVND (reference sequence). V was clipped by 6 bases and J by 5 bases; unmatched bases: 7. The CDR3, as DNA: TGTGCCAGTAGGTACTCCGGGACAGGGAATGAAAAACTGTTTTTT. Translation gives CASRYSGTGNEKLFF.

This clone appeared once. This chain connects TRBV28 to TRBJ1-2, with D possibly matching TRBD1 (6 bases). CDR3 size: 15 residues. V was shortened by 8 bases and J by 4 bases, with 20 bases between the two germline ends. The V gene's germline CDR1 is MDHEN and CDR2 SYDVKM. The CDR3 DNA reads TGTGCCAGCCGGGACACCCTGAAACCGGGCTATGGCTACACCTTC. It codes for CASRDTLKPGYGYTF.

The chain employs TRBV6-5 and TRBJ2-7; 9 bases are shared with TRBD1. After removal of 6 bases from V and 2 bases from J, the junction contained 8 bases not matched to a gene. The CDR3 is 15 amino acids. The germline V gene has CDR1 MNHEY and CDR2 SVGAGI. The DNA for the CDR3 is TGTGCCAGCAGAGTAGGACAGGGGCCCACCTACGAGCAGTACTTC. It specifies CASRVGQGPTYEQYF.

The gene calls are TRBV27 and TRBJ1-3; D might be TRBD1 (5 bases). The CDR3 runs to 17 residues. V lost 2 bases, J lost 0 bases, and 14 bases lay in between. From germline, CDR1 is MNHEY and CDR2 SMNVEV (reference sequence). In nucleotides, the CDR3 is TGTGCCAGCAGTTTAGGCCCTCCAGGGATCTCTGGAAACACCATATATTTT. It translates to CASSLGPPGISGNTIYF.

The chain carries TRBV27 and TRBJ2-7; 7 bases match TRBD2. The CDR3 runs 12 residues. V dropped 11 bases and J dropped 3; count of bases not matched to a gene: 7. Germline-derived CDR1 and CDR2 are MNHEY and SMNVEV (reference sequence). CDR3 protein: CASGGSGYEQYF. CDR3 coding DNA: TGTGCCTCGGGCGGGAGCGGCTACGAGCAGTACTTC.

The chain joins TRBV19 to TRBJ1-6, with TRBD1 as a possible D gene (6 bases). Looked up from germline, CDR1 is LNHDA and CDR2 is SQIVND (reference sequence). The CDR3 is 14 amino acids. The germline V and J ends were trimmed by 2 bases and 10 bases, with 12 bases remaining between them. The CDR3 coding sequence is TGTGCCAGTAGTATACAGGGGAATGACTCACCCCTCCACTTT. This translates into CASSIQGNDSPLHF.

J is TRBJ2-3 and V is TRBV7-8; D is ambiguous. Per germline, CDR1 SGHVS and CDR2 FQNEAQ. This CDR3 is 15 amino acids long. Trimming left V 4 bases short and J 0 bases short, with 11 bases between. The CDR3 DNA is TGTGCCAGCAGCTCCACGACTGGTAGCACAGATACGCAGTATTTT. The encoded protein is CASSSTTGSTDTQYF.

The J gene is TRBJ2-7, the V gene TRBV28; D possibly uses TRBD1 or TRBD2 (6 bases each). Trimming removed 7 bases from V and 2 bases from J, with 18 bases in between. In germline, CDR1 is MDHEN, CDR2 SYDVKM. The CDR3 covers 15 residues. The CDR3 coding sequence is TGTGCCAGCAATACCCGGGGGCTACCTCCCTACGAGCAGTACTTC. Translating gives CASNTRGLPPYEQYF.

V usage is TRBV7-9 and J usage is TRBJ2-7; perhaps TRBD1 as D (5 bases). Trimming removed 1 base from V and 6 bases from J, with 16 bases in between. This CDR3 has 15 amino acids. Germline CDR1 and CDR2: SEHNR and FQNEAQ (reference sequence). As DNA, the CDR3 is TGTGCCAGCAGCTTAGAAGTCAGGGCAACGGTCGAGCAGTACTTC. As protein: CASSLEVRATVEQYF.

This sequence joins TRBV11-2 and TRBJ1-1; D is uncertain. The ends were cut back, 0 bases at V and 3 bases at J, with 8 bases in the middle. The CDR3 spans 14 residues. Germline V gene lookup returns CDR1 SGHAT and CDR2 FQNNGV. The CDR3 sequence is CASSLDPGDTEAFF. The CDR3 nucleotides read TGTGCCAGCAGCTTAGATCCCGGGGACACTGAAGCTTTCTTT.

The chain has TRBV4-1 and TRBJ2-3; D perhaps matches TRBD2 (6 bases). The CDR3 is 15 amino acids. Trimming removed 4 bases from V and 0 bases from J, with 11 bases in between. Germline CDR1 reads MGHRA; CDR2 reads YSYEKL. The CDR3 sequence: CASSPRLESTDTQYF. The CDR3 DNA follows: TGCGCCAGCAGCCCCCGACTAGAAAGCACAGATACGCAGTATTTT.